This T cell receptor (beta chain) was profiled in a study of blood T cells in healthy people across ages. Points from the study as a whole: Higher naive T cell percentage went strongly together with higher TCR beta diversity. Naive and antigen-experienced cells could not be conclusively compared, given unsorted PBMCs.

A sample-barcoded 5' primer and a J-beta primer mix were used in a second PCR of about 7 to 12 cycles. Researchers report that a template-switch adaptor with 12 random nucleotides tagged each cDNA molecule. A single record per CDR3 protein comes from TCRdb applying MiXCR to the 5' RACE reads. This sample has about 800,000 distinct CDR3 sequences, with 55% to 70% found just once. Concerning this clonotype: Its matching antigen is unknown.

This sequence originates from a man aged 25 to 40 in good health. Sequenced material: blood.

CDR3 DNA: TGTGCCAGCAGTTACTCGACCAGGGCCGGCCCGGGCACTGAAGCTTTCTTT. It translates to CASSYSTRAGPGTEAFF. The chain recombines TRBV6-5 with TRBJ1-1; a possible D gene is TRBD1 (5 bases). The germline CDR1 and CDR2 sequences are MNHEY and SVGAGI. There are 17 residues in the CDR3. V dropped 0 bases and J dropped 4 bases, with 18 bases sitting between them.